This T cell receptor (beta chain) is from a study of CD8+CD57+ T cells in acquired aplastic anemia. General study findings and limits: Patients and controls shared over 25 CD8+ CDR3 sequences, highly expressed in patients. With respect to CD8+ Simpson's diversity, patients and controls did not differ significantly.

The template used for profiling TCR beta VDJ and CDR3 was genomic DNA. TCRdb fed the reads into MiXCR, producing one record per CDR3 protein. Of 200,000 to 250,000 distinct CDR3 sequences listed, roughly 35% are singletons. This clonotype was found once. Its specificity is unknown. V was pared by 3 bases and J by 5 bases, with 17 bases between. The length of the CDR3 is 15 residues. Looked up from germline, CDR1 is LNHDA and CDR2 is SQIVND (reference sequence). Sequenced input: sorted CD4+, CD8+, or CD8+CD57+ T cells (not recorded which) from PBMCs. The sequence came from a human donor in good health, serving as a control. The gene calls are TRBV19 and TRBJ2-7; D is possibly TRBD1 (5 bases). CDR3 coding DNA: TGTGCCAGTAGTATGCGGCAGGGTCACTTCGACGAGCAGTACTTC. Protein product: CASSMRQGHFDEQYF.